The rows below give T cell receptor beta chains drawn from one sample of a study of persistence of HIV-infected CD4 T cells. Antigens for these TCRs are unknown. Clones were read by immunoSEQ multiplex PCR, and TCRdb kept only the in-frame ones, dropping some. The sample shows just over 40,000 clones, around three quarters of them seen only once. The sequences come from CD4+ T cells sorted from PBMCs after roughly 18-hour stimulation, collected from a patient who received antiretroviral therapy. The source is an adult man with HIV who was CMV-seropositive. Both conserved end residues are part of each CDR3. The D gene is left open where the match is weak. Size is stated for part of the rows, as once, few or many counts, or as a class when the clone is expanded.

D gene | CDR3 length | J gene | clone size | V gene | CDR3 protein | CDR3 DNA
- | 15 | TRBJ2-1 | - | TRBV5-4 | CASSLAVERASEQFF | TGTGCCAGCAGCTTGGCGGTAGAGCGCGCAAGTGAGCAGTTCTTC
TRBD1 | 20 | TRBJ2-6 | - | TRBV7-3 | CASSLVGQGALGSGANVLTF | TGTGCCAGCAGCTTAGTAGGACAGGGGGCCTTGGGCTCTGGGGCCAACGTCCTGACTTTC
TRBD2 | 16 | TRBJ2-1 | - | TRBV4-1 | CASSQGGTSGYNEQFF | TGCGCCAGCAGCCAAGGAGGGACTAGCGGCTACAATGAGCAGTTCTTC
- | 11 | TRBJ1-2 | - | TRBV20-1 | CSARKQGPPLF | TGCAGTGCTAGGAAGCAAGGGCCTCCTCTTTTC
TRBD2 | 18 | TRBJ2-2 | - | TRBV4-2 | CASSHRLAGGRGTGELFF | TGTGCCAGCAGCCATCGACTAGCGGGAGGCCGTGGCACCGGGGAGCTGTTTTTT
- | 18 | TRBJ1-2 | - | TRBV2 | CASTDPFHRGMVPNGYTF | TGTGCCAGCACCGATCCGTTCCACCGGGGGATGGTGCCAAATGGCTACACCTTC
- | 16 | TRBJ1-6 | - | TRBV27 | CASSFAQSSYNSPLHF | TGTGCCAGCAGTTTTGCCCAGAGCTCCTATAATTCACCCCTCCACTTT
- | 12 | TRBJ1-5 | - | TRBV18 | CASSPVGQPQHF | TGTGCCAGCTCCCCGGTCGGTCAGCCCCAGCATTTT
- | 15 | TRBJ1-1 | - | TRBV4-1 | CASSQEVLVNTEAFF | TGCGCCAGCAGCCAAGAGGTCCTAGTGAACACTGAAGCTTTCTTT
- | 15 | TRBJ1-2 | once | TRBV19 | CASSIGPGFYYGYTF | TGTGCCAGTAGTATAGGTCCAGGGTTCTACTATGGCTACACCTTC
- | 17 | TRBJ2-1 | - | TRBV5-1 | CASSLGVGASAYNEQFF | TGCGCCAGCAGCTTGGGAGTAGGGGCTAGCGCCTACAATGAGCAGTTCTTC
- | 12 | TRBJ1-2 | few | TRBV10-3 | CAIGAVNYGYTF | TGTGCCATCGGTGCAGTAAACTATGGCTACACCTTC
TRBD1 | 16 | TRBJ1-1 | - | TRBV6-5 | CASSYFRTGGGTEAFF | TGTGCCAGCAGTTACTTCCGGACAGGGGGCGGCACTGAAGCTTTCTTT
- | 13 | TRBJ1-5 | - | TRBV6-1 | CASSEKWSQPQHF | TGTGCCAGCAGTGAAAAGTGGAGTCAGCCCCAGCATTTT
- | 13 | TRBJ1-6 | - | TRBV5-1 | CASSLEQNSPLHF | TGCGCCAGCAGCTTGGAACAAAATTCACCCCTCCACTTT
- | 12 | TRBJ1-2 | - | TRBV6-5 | CASTPGARGYTF | TGTGCCAGCACCCCGGGGGCCCGGGGCTACACCTTC
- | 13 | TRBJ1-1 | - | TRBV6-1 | CASSEAGGFGAFF | TGTGCCAGCAGTGAAGCAGGAGGTTTTGGAGCTTTCTTT
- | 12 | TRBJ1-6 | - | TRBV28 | CASSLRNSPLHF | TGTGCCAGCAGTTTAAGAAATTCACCCCTCCACTTT
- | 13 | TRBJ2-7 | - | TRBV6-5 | CASSYSIRGGWEF | TGTGCCAGCAGTTACTCGATTCGGGGCGGTTGGGAATTC
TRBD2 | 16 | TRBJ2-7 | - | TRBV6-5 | CASSYSLSGSSYEQYF | TGTGCCAGCAGTTACTCCCTTAGCGGGAGCTCCTACGAGCAGTACTTC
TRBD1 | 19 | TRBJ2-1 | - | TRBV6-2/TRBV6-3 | CASSYPRGLASFEDNEQFF | TGTGCCAGCAGTTACCCCAGGGGGCTAGCTTCCTTTGAGGACAATGAGCAGTTCTTC
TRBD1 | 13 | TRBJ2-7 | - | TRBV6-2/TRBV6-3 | CASSYRQGIKQYF | TGTGCCAGCAGTTACCGACAGGGGATTAAGCAGTACTTC
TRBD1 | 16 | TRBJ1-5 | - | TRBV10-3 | CAISPTGGALVQPQHF | TGTGCCATCAGTCCAACAGGGGGCGCGTTGGTTCAGCCCCAGCATTTT